The rows below give T cell receptor beta chains drawn from one sample of a study of blood T cell repertoires in COVID-19. The method was immunoSEQ multiplex PCR; TCRdb's version includes in-frame clones alone and lacks a portion of them. The sample comprises around 200,000 clones, around four fifths of which are singletons, and approximately 15% rests with the top ten. Sequencing used peripheral blood. The receptors were sampled from a woman in her seventies with COVID-19, enrolled during active disease. CDR3s include the opening cysteine and the closing phenylalanine or tryptophan. Each record gives: clone size, J gene, D gene, V gene, CDR3 DNA, CDR3 protein. A D gene is named only where the DNA matches it firmly. Clone size is stated in some rows and not others, as once, few, many or a class when expanded.

clone size: -
J gene: TRBJ2-2
D gene: -
V gene: TRBV10-1
CDR3 DNA: TGCGCCAGCAGTGAGTTGACCCTCGGGGTCACCGGGGAGCTGTTTTTT
CDR3 protein: CASSELTLGVTGELFF

clone size: -
J gene: TRBJ2-1
D gene: TRBD2
V gene: TRBV19
CDR3 DNA: TGTGCCAGTAGTCCTTCGACTAGCGGAGGGAATTACGGGGATTACAATGAGCAGTTCTTC
CDR3 protein: CASSPSTSGGNYGDYNEQFF

clone size: once
J gene: TRBJ1-6
D gene: TRBD1
V gene: TRBV6-5
CDR3 DNA: TGTGCCAGCAGTCTACAGGGGGCGGATTCACCCCTCCACTTT
CDR3 protein: CASSLQGADSPLHF

clone size: -
J gene: TRBJ1-1
D gene: TRBD1
V gene: TRBV30
CDR3 DNA: TGTGCCCGGGGACAGGGGGGTCGAGCTTTCTTT
CDR3 protein: CARGQGGRAFF

clone size: -
J gene: TRBJ2-3
D gene: -
V gene: TRBV3-1/TRBV3-2
CDR3 DNA: TGTGCCAGCAGCCAAGGAAAGGTGATACCCGGGTTTGGAGATACGCAGTATTTT
CDR3 protein: CASSQGKVIPGFGDTQYF

clone size: -
J gene: TRBJ1-2
D gene: -
V gene: TRBV5-1
CDR3 DNA: TGCGCCAGCGGGGGGTCCAACTATGGCTACACCTTC
CDR3 protein: CASGGSNYGYTF

clone size: -
J gene: TRBJ1-6
D gene: -
V gene: TRBV28
CDR3 DNA: TGTGCCAGCTTAACGAGGCAGGGAGGTAATTCACCCCTCCACTTT
CDR3 protein: CASLTRQGGNSPLHF

clone size: -
J gene: TRBJ2-7
D gene: -
V gene: TRBV7-2
CDR3 DNA: TGTGCCAGCAGCTTAGTAGGGACAAGTTCCGGGCTGATAAATAACGAGCAGTACTTC
CDR3 protein: CASSLVGTSSGLINNEQYF

clone size: many
J gene: TRBJ2-2
D gene: -
V gene: TRBV5-1
CDR3 DNA: TGCGCCAGCAGCTTGAGGCGGGCAGCCGTCAGGGAGCTGTTTTTT
CDR3 protein: CASSLRRAAVRELFF

clone size: few
J gene: TRBJ1-1
D gene: TRBD1
V gene: TRBV10-2
CDR3 DNA: TGCGCCAGCGAGGGACAGATGAACACTGAAGCTTTCTTT
CDR3 protein: CASEGQMNTEAFF

clone size: -
J gene: TRBJ1-1
D gene: -
V gene: TRBV18
CDR3 DNA: TGTGCCAGCTCAGCCTTAGGGGGGGGAAACACTGAAGCTTTCTTT
CDR3 protein: CASSALGGGNTEAFF

clone size: -
J gene: TRBJ1-1
D gene: -
V gene: TRBV6-5
CDR3 DNA: TGTGCCAGCAGTCAATCCGACTCCGCTGAAGCTTTCTTT
CDR3 protein: CASSQSDSAEAFF

clone size: once
J gene: TRBJ2-7
D gene: -
V gene: TRBV3-1/TRBV3-2
CDR3 DNA: TGTGCCAGCAGCCCCCGGGGGCAGGGGGGCCACGAGCAGTACTTC
CDR3 protein: CASSPRGQGGHEQYF

clone size: -
J gene: TRBJ2-2
D gene: -
V gene: TRBV3-1/TRBV3-2
CDR3 DNA: TGTGCCAGCAGCCCCGGACAAGTGGGAACCGGGGAGCTGTTTTTT
CDR3 protein: CASSPGQVGTGELFF

clone size: -
J gene: TRBJ1-5
D gene: -
V gene: TRBV6-1
CDR3 DNA: TGTGCCAGCAGTGAACGGGCAGGCCGGGGTCAGCCCCAGCATTTT
CDR3 protein: CASSERAGRGQPQHF

clone size: -
J gene: TRBJ2-7
D gene: -
V gene: TRBV6-5
CDR3 DNA: TGTGCCAGCAGAGGACTCTTGAGCTCCTACGAGCAGTACTTC
CDR3 protein: CASRGLLSSYEQYF

clone size: -
J gene: TRBJ2-3
D gene: -
V gene: TRBV6-5
CDR3 DNA: TGTGCCTCTTTGGGCGTGAGCACAGATACGCAGTATTTT
CDR3 protein: CASLGVSTDTQYF

clone size: -
J gene: TRBJ1-1
D gene: -
V gene: TRBV6-6
CDR3 DNA: TGTGCCAGCAGTTACCCAGAGAACACTGAAGCTTTCTTT
CDR3 protein: CASSYPENTEAFF

clone size: once
J gene: TRBJ1-3
D gene: -
V gene: TRBV9
CDR3 DNA: TGTGCCAGCAGCGTAGCTAACGGAAACACCATATATTTT
CDR3 protein: CASSVANGNTIYF

clone size: -
J gene: TRBJ2-3
D gene: TRBD2
V gene: TRBV7-8
CDR3 DNA: TGTGCCAGCAGCTTTAGCGGGAAGGTCCCAGATACGCAGTATTTT
CDR3 protein: CASSFSGKVPDTQYF

clone size: -
J gene: TRBJ1-1
D gene: TRBD1
V gene: TRBV30
CDR3 DNA: TGTGCCTGGGGGACAGGGGTTACTGAAGCTTTCTTT
CDR3 protein: CAWGTGVTEAFF

clone size: few
J gene: TRBJ2-1
D gene: -
V gene: TRBV20-1
CDR3 DNA: TGCAGTGCTAGTCGCAGTAATGAGCAGTTCTTC
CDR3 protein: CSASRSNEQFF

clone size: -
J gene: TRBJ1-3
D gene: TRBD1
V gene: TRBV5-1
CDR3 DNA: TGCGCCAGCAGCTACGAGGGGGCAGGGACTGGAAACACCATATATTTT
CDR3 protein: CASSYEGAGTGNTIYF